One and the same sample provided the 30 T cell receptor beta chains below, sequenced in a study of cytomegalovirus exposure and HLA in healthy donors. The PCR had 60 Vbeta and 13 Jbeta primers. Clones were sequenced by immunoSEQ multiplex PCR, and TCRdb holds only the in-frame ones, with some missing. The sample holds 100,000 or so clones, about 16% seen once. The sequenced material came from PBMCs. Receptors were obtained from a female donor in good health and CMV-seronegative.

The chain uses TRBV5-6 and TRBJ2-3, with D tentatively TRBD1 (6 bases). The CDR3 is 16 residues long. Trimming took off 1 base at V and 2 bases at J, with 14 bases between the two ends. In germline, CDR1 is SGHDT, CDR2 YYEEEE. The CDR3 region is CASSLNGGGSTDTQYF. As DNA, the CDR3 is TGTGCCAGCAGCTTGAATGGTGGGGGCTCCACAGATACGCAGTATTTT.

This clone appeared a few times. The V gene is TRBV5-4, the J gene TRBJ2-7, with 7 bases matching TRBD2. V dropped 4 bases and J dropped 2; count of bases not matched to a gene: 9. There are 15 residues in the CDR3. Germline CDR1 is SGHNT and CDR2 is YYREEE (reference sequence). The CDR3: CASSAPGLPPYEQYF. In DNA form, the CDR3 reads TGTGCCAGCAGCGCCCCGGGACTACCACCCTACGAGCAGTACTTC.

This rearrangement joins TRBV28 to TRBJ2-3; 10 nucleotides line up with TRBD1. Germline CDR1 MDHEN, CDR2 SYDVKM. V trimming: 4 bases; J trimming: 7 bases; junction bases outside the gene matches: 17. The CDR3 is 18 residues long. The CDR3 protein is CASSSPDPGTGARHTQYF. The CDR3 DNA is TGTGCCAGCAGTTCGCCTGATCCCGGGACAGGGGCACGACATACGCAGTATTTT.

The genes are TRBV15 and TRBJ1-2; no reliable D call. The CDR3 covers 13 residues. Between the trimmed V and J ends, which lost 1 base and 8 bases, there was a span of 11 bases. Germline V CDR1 and CDR2: LNHNV, YYDKDF (reference sequence). Written as DNA, the CDR3 is TGTGCCACCAGCAGAGTACGGGGTGGGGGCTACACCTTC. Encoded protein: CATSRVRGGGYTF.

The gene calls are TRBV6-1 and TRBJ2-7, with 14 bases matching TRBD2. The CDR3 length is 15 residues. Per germline, CDR1 MNHNS and CDR2 SASEGT. V was pared by 7 bases and J by 1 base, with 3 bases of the junction left unmatched. CDR3 region: CASTRLAGGSYEQYF. CDR3 nucleotide sequence: TGTGCCAGCACCAGACTAGCGGGAGGGTCCTACGAGCAGTACTTC.

This clone was observed a handful of times. The V gene is TRBV10-3, the J gene TRBJ1-2; 11 nucleotides match TRBD1. There are 15 residues in the CDR3. The germline gives CDR1 ENHRY, CDR2 SYGVKD. V trimming: 4 bases; J trimming: 4 bases; junction bases outside the gene matches: 5. The CDR3 nucleotides are TGTGCCATCAGTGCTGGACAGGGGGCCGGCTATGGCTACACCTTC. Translation: CAISAGQGAGYGYTF.

This clone was seen a handful of times. For the CDR3, the DNA is TGTGCCAGCAACGGTTGGACAACGAACACTGAAGCTTTCTTT. It is translated as CASNGWTTNTEAFF. The chain recombines TRBV7-9 with TRBJ1-1; possible D gene TRBD1, 5 bases. V was trimmed by 7 bases and J by 1 base, leaving 13 bases between them. The CDR3 extends over 14 amino acids. Per the germline V gene, CDR1 is SEHNR and CDR2 is FQNEAQ (reference sequence). Full variable domain (remainder filled in from reference TRBV7-9 and TRBJ1-1): DTGVSQNPRHKITKRGQNVTFRCDPISEHNRLYWYRQTLGQGPEFLTYFQNEAQLEKSRLLSDRFSAERPKGSFSTLEIQRTEQGDSAMYLCASNGWTTNTEAFFGQGTRLTVV.

The chain employs TRBV5-6 and TRBJ2-3; TRBD2 matches 14 bases. The junction had 7 bases not matched to a gene; V was cut back by 5 bases and J by 5 bases. CDR3 length: 16 amino acids. Germline lookup yields CDR1 SGHDT and CDR2 YYEEEE. The DNA of the CDR3 is TGTGCCAGCAGGTTAGGGACTAGCGGGAGTGGAGATACGCAGTATTTT. Its translation is CASRLGTSGSGDTQYF.

The chain has TRBV11-2 and TRBJ2-7; D gene unclear. V dropped 2 bases and J dropped 5 bases, with 7 bases sitting between them. The CDR3 is 12 residues long. Germline lookup yields CDR1 SGHAT and CDR2 FQNNGV. CDR3 in amino acids: CASSLNRDEQYF. CDR3 DNA sequence: TGTGCCAGCAGCTTAAACCGGGACGAGCAGTACTTC.

This clone was seen only a few times. This chain uses TRBV28 with TRBJ2-5; D might be TRBD2 (5 bases). The CDR3 consists of 16 residues. Trimming stripped 7 bases from V and 4 bases from J, with 22 bases between. The germline V gene encodes CDR1 MDHEN and CDR2 SYDVKM. This CDR3 reads CASTTQGLARGETQYF. CDR3 nucleotides: TGTGCCAGCACCACCCAAGGACTGGCCCGCGGAGAGACCCAGTACTTC.

The gene calls are TRBV4-3 and TRBJ1-2; a weak D match, TRBD1 (5 bases). The CDR3 length is 16 residues. Trimming shortened V by 0 bases and J by 4 bases, and 15 bases separated the two germline ends. The germline V gene encodes CDR1 LGHNA and CDR2 YSLEER. CDR3: CASSQDSGQQVYGYTF. CDR3 bases: TGCGCCAGCAGCCAAGATTCCGGACAACAAGTCTATGGCTACACCTTC.

The chain uses TRBV6-6 and TRBJ1-2, with D possibly being TRBD1 (6 bases). CDR1 and CDR2 (germline): MNHNY, SVGAGI (reference sequence). The CDR3 totals 16 residues. V gave up 5 bases and J gave up 4 bases, with 20 bases separating them. This chain's CDR3 is CASSTVGGGVLYGYTF. Here the CDR3 DNA reads TGTGCCAGCAGTACCGTGGGGGGGGGCGTCCTCTATGGCTACACCTTC.

This clone has just a few counts. The chain employs TRBV5-1 and TRBJ2-5; maybe TRBD2 (5 bases). The CDR3 consists of 12 residues. Germline V gives CDR1 SGHRS, CDR2 YFSETQ. Trimming shortened V by 2 bases and J by 5 bases, and 7 bases separated the two germline ends. Here the CDR3 DNA reads TGCGCCAGCAGCTTAAGAGGGGAGACCCAGTACTTC. This codes for CASSLRGETQYF.

The chain links TRBV2 to TRBJ1-2, with unresolved D. With 2 bases removed from V and 3 bases from J, the gap between germline ends came to 4 bases. The CDR3 totals 12 residues. Germline-derived CDR1 and CDR2 are SNHLY and FYNNEI. The CDR3 sequence is CASSELHYGYTF. The DNA of the CDR3 is TGTGCCAGCAGTGAACTTCACTATGGCTACACCTTC. The entire variable domain, with the rest obtained from reference TRBV2 and TRBJ1-2, is as follows: EPEVTQTPSHQVTQMGQEVILRCVPISNHLYFYWYRQILGQKVEFLVSFYNNEISEKSEIFDDQFSVERPDGSNFTLKIRSTKLEDSAMYFCASSELHYGYTFGSGTRLTVV.

V and J are TRBV4-3 and TRBJ2-7; a weak D match, TRBD2 (5 bases). The CDR3 runs 15 residues. Trimming removed 0 bases from V and 2 bases from J, with 11 bases in between. Per germline, CDR1 LGHNA and CDR2 YSLEER. CDR3: CASSQDASQAYEQYF. The DNA of the CDR3 is TGCGCCAGCAGCCAAGACGCTAGCCAAGCCTACGAGCAGTACTTC.

The chain is built from TRBV9 and TRBJ2-7, with TRBD2 identical over 9 bases. V lost 0 bases and J lost 10; bases outside the gene matches: 11. The length of the CDR3 is 15 residues. Germline V gives CDR1 SGDLS, CDR2 YYNGEE. CDR3 bases: TGTGCCAGCAGCGTAGCGGCGGGAGGGCATGGGGAACAGTACTTC. Its protein is CASSVAAGGHGEQYF.

The chain joins TRBV7-2 to TRBJ1-2; D gene uncertain. The CDR3 covers 12 residues. V was pared by 5 bases and J by 13 bases, with 17 bases between. Germline CDR1 and CDR2: SGHTA and FQGNSA. CDR3 nucleotide sequence: TGTGCCAGCAGCCCCGGGGAGGGCTGGGGCACCTTC. This codes for CASSPGEGWGTF.

A word on this clone: Other DNA sequences from this sample encode an identical CDR3 as well. The chain has TRBV30 and TRBJ1-1; D remains unclear. This CDR3 comprises 13 residues. V was shortened by 0 bases and J by 0 bases, with 5 bases between the two germline ends. Germline CDR1 is GTSNPN and CDR2 is SVGIG (reference sequence). DNA for the CDR3: TGTGCCTGGAGTGTAGCGTTGAACACTGAAGCTTTCTTT. Its protein is CAWSVALNTEAFF.

The V and J genes are TRBV15 and TRBJ2-7, with D maybe TRBD1 (6 bases). Germline-derived CDR1 and CDR2 are LNHNV and YYDKDF (reference sequence). With 1 base removed from V and 3 bases from J, the gap between germline ends came to 10 bases. The CDR3 totals 14 residues. The CDR3 DNA follows: TGTGCCACCAGCAGAGGTCAGGGGAGCTACGAGCAGTACTTC. This encodes CATSRGQGSYEQYF.

The V gene is TRBV7-9, the J gene TRBJ1-4; tentatively, D is TRBD1 (6 bases). Germline lookup yields CDR1 SEHNR and CDR2 FQNEAQ (reference sequence). The V end was cut by 2 bases, the J end by 7 bases, with 17 bases between. The CDR3 length is 16 residues. CDR3 in amino acids: CASSLKGGTQGEKLFF. In DNA, the CDR3 is TGTGCCAGCAGCTTAAAGGGGGGGACGCAGGGTGAAAAACTGTTTTTT. Using reference TRBV7-9 and TRBJ1-4 for the parts outside the CDR3, the full variable domain is DTGVSQNPRHKITKRGQNVTFRCDPISEHNRLYWYRQTLGQGPEFLTYFQNEAQLEKSRLLSDRFSAERPKGSFSTLEIQRTEQGDSAMYLCASSLKGGTQGEKLFFGSGTQLSVL.

This clone has only a few counts. The genes are TRBV12-5 and TRBJ2-2; TRBD1 matches at 7 bases. The V segment lost 0 bases and the J segment 6 bases; nucleotides outside the gene matches: 7. The germline V gene encodes CDR1 LGHNT and CDR2 FRNRAP. The CDR3 has 16 amino acids. The CDR3 DNA sequence: TGTGCTAGTGGTTTGGTCTATTCCGGGACAGCCGGGGAGCTGTTTTTT. As protein: CASGLVYSGTAGELFF.

This chain joins TRBV28 and TRBJ2-5; TRBD1 is a possible D gene (5 bases). The CDR3 is made up of 15 amino acids. V was clipped by 2 bases and J by 5 bases, with 15 bases between them. CDR1 and CDR2 from the germline V gene are MDHEN and SYDVKM. The CDR3 DNA follows: TGTGCCAGCAGTTTACCCAGGGATCCCGTGGAGACCCAGTACTTC. Translated: CASSLPRDPVETQYF.

The CDR3 DNA is TGTGCCAGCAGCTTGGCGACAGGGGCTAGCACAGATACGCAGTATTTT. This encodes CASSLATGASTDTQYF. The chain joins TRBV7-6 to TRBJ2-3, with 8 bases fitting TRBD1. The CDR3 loop spans 16 amino acids. V dropped 3 bases and J dropped 0; count of bases not matched to a gene: 5. Germline CDR1 reads SGHVS; CDR2 reads FNYEAQ.

The chain is built from TRBV5-1 and TRBJ2-2; 7 bases are a match to TRBD2. V lost 3 bases, J lost 0 bases, and 5 bases stayed unmatched. The CDR3 totals 16 residues. The germline V gene encodes CDR1 SGHRS and CDR2 YFSETQ. The CDR3 nucleotides read TGCGCCAGCAGCTCAGCTAGCGGCGCGAACACCGGGGAGCTGTTTTTT. It is translated as CASSSASGANTGELFF.

Only a few counts were recorded for this clone. The CDR3 DNA reads TGTGCCAGCAGCTTAGGGACAGGGGGTTTCTACGAGCAGTACTTC. Protein: CASSLGTGGFYEQYF. The chain is built from TRBV7-4 and TRBJ2-7; 10 nucleotides match TRBD1. The CDR3 runs to 15 residues. J was trimmed by 3 bases and V by 1 base; bases with no gene match: 3. CDR1 SGHVT and CDR2 SQSDAQ come from the germline V gene.

A few counts support this clone. V is TRBV6-1 and J is TRBJ2-7; 7 bases line up with TRBD1. The V gene's germline CDR1 is MNHNS and CDR2 SASEGT. This CDR3 is built from 14 residues. V lost 0 bases to trimming and J lost 8 bases; unmatched junction nucleotides: 7. CDR3 sequence (DNA): TGTGCCAGCAGTGAAGCCTGGGGCAGGGGGAAGCAGTACTTC. Protein sequence: CASSEAWGRGKQYF.

This chain links TRBV7-9 with TRBJ1-2; 7 nucleotides line up with TRBD1. The CDR3 length is 15 residues. Per germline, CDR1 SEHNR and CDR2 FQNEAQ (reference sequence). V gave up 4 bases and J gave up 0 bases; unmatched junction bases: 5. In nucleotides, the CDR3 is TGTGCCAGCAGCTGGGGGGACAGCCCTAACTATGGCTACACCTTC. It codes for CASSWGDSPNYGYTF.

CDR3 in DNA: TGTGCCAGCAGTCCCTCACCGGGACAGGGTGACTATGGCTACACCTTC. Protein sequence: CASSPSPGQGDYGYTF. The gene calls are TRBV28 and TRBJ1-2, with 9 nucleotides matching TRBD1. The ends lost 5 bases at V and 3 bases at J; junction bases unmatched: 10. Germline V gene data show CDR1 as MDHEN and CDR2 as SYDVKM. This CDR3 comprises 16 residues.

This chain links TRBV15 with TRBJ2-7, with D possibly being TRBD1 (6 bases). CDR3 length: 17 amino acids. V was trimmed by 1 base and J by 2 bases, leaving 18 bases between them. Germline V CDR1 and CDR2: LNHNV, YYDKDF (reference sequence). DNA for the CDR3: TGTGCCACCAGCAGAGGGGGCAGGGGTTACGTTGCCTACGAGCAGTACTTC. Its translation: CATSRGGRGYVAYEQYF. Together with reference TRBV15 and TRBJ2-7, the CDR3 gives the full variable domain: DAMVIQNPRYQVTQFGKPVTLSCSQTLNHNVMYWYQQKSSQAPKLLFHYYDKDFNNEADTPDNFQSRRPNTSFCFLDIRSPGLGDTAMYLCATSRGGRGYVAYEQYFGPGTRLTVT.

The chain has TRBV4-3 and TRBJ2-3, with D possibly matching TRBD2 (5 bases). Germline V gene sequence: CDR1 LGHNA, CDR2 YSLEER. CDR3 length: 19 amino acids. The V end lost 1 base, the J end lost 4 bases, and 24 bases lay between the germline ends. CDR3 amino acids: CASSQGVVQGVSDPDTQYF. The CDR3, as DNA: TGCGCCAGCAGCCAAGGAGTGGTCCAAGGAGTTAGCGATCCAGATACGCAGTATTTT.